The source of this T cell receptor beta chain is a study of breast tumors, draining lymph nodes, adjacent tissues. Notes on the study in general: Tumor TCR diversity was below lymph nodes but above nontumor tissue. Luminal-like breast cancer showed significantly greater tumor-nontumor repertoire similarity than basal-like breast cancer did. That most tumor T cells come from lymph nodes remained unproven. The data were judged consistent with most tumor T cells coming from lymph node and expanding in tumor.

The lymph nodes were axillary draining lymph nodes from breast cancer patients. The V gene's germline CDR1 is SGHTA and CDR2 FQGNSA. The CDR3 contains 14 residues. Trimming took 5 bases from V and 8 from J; bases not matched to a gene: 11. This clonotype came up a few times. No antigen is known for it. A much larger clone lies a single base off, so this may be a read error. The conserved phenylalanine or tryptophan normally closing the CDR3 is absent here, so this likely arose from a read error. One entry per CDR3 protein results from TCRdb running MiXCR on the multiplex PCR reads. The table shows approximately 280,000 distinct CDR3 sequences, with about 33% occurring only once.

The clonotype was recovered from a female donor with breast cancer. Some clones in this sample may be carry-over from other donors' samples. The chain links TRBV7-2 to TRBJ1-2; TRBD1 agrees at 7 bases. Input material: axillary lymph node tissue. CDR3 in amino acids: CASSDRTGAGGYTL. CDR3 nucleotides: TGTGCCAGCAGCGATCGGACAGGAGCGGGAGGCTACACCCTC.